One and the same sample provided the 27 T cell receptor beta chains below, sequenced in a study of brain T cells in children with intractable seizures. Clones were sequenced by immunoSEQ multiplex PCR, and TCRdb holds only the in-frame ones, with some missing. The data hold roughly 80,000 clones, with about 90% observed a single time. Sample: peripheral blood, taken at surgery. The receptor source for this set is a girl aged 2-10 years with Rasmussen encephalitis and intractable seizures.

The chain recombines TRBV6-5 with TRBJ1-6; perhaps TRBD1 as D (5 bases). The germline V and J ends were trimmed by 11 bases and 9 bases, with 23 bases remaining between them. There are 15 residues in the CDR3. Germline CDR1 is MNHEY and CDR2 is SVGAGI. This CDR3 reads CAGGYRGGQGSPLHF. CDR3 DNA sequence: TGTGCCGGTGGCTATCGGGGAGGCCAGGGTTCACCCCTCCACTTT.

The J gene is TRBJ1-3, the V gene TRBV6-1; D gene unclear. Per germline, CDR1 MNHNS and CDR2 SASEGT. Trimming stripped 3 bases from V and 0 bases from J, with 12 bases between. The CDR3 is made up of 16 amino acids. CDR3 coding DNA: TGTGCCAGCAGTGAGTGGCAGTTAATCTCTGGAAACACCATATATTTT. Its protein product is CASSEWQLISGNTIYF.

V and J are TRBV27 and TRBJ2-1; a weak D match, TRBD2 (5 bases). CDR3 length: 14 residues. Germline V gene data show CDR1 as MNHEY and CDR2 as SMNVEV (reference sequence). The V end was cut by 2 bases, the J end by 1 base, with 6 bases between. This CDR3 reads CASSLRGSYNEQFF. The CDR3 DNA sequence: TGTGCCAGCAGTTTACGAGGGTCCTACAATGAGCAGTTCTTC.

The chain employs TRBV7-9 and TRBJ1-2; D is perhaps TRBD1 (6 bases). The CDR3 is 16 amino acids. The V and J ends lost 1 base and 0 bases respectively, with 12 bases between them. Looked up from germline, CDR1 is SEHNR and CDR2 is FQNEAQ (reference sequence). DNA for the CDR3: TGTGCCAGCAGCTTAGACAGGGAAGCTACTAACTATGGCTACACCTTC. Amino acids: CASSLDREATNYGYTF.

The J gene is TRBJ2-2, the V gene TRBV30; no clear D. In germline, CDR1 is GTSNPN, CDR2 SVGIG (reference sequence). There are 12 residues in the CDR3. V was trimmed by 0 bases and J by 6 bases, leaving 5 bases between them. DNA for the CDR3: TGTGCCTGGAGTGTAAGGGCCGGGGAGCTGTTTTTT. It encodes CAWSVRAGELFF.

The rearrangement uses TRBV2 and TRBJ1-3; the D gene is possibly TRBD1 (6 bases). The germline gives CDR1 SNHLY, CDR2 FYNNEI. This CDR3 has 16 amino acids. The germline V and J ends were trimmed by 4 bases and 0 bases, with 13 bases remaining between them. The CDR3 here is CASSAGQPGSGNTIYF. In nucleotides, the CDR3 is TGTGCCAGCAGTGCCGGACAGCCGGGCTCTGGAAACACCATATATTTT.

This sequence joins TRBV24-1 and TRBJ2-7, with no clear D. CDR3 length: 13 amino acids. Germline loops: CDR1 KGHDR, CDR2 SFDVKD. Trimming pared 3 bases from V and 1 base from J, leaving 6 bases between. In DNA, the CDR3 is TGTGCCACCAGTGATCAGGTATCCTACGAGCAGTACTTC. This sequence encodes CATSDQVSYEQYF.

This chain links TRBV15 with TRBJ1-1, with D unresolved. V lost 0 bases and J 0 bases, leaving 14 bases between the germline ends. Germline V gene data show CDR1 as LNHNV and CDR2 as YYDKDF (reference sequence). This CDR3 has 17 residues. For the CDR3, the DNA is TGTGCCACCAGCAGAGAAGGTATGGTTACCATGAACACTGAAGCTTTCTTT. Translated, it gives CATSREGMVTMNTEAFF.

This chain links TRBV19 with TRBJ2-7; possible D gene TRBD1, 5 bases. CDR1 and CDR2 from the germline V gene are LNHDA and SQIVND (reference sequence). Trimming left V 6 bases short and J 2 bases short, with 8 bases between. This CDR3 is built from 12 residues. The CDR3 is CASSDSPYEQYF. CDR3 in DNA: TGTGCCAGTAGCGACAGTCCCTACGAGCAGTACTTC.

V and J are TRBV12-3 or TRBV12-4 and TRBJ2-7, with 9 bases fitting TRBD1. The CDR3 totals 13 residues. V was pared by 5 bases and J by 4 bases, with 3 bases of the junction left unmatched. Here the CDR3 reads CASSPDRGYEQYF. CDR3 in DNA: TGTGCCAGCAGTCCGGACAGGGGATACGAGCAGTACTTC.

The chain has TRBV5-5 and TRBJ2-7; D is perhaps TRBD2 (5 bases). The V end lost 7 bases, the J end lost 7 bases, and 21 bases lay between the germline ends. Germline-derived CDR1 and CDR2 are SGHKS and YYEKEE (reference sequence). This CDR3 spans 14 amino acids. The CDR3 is CASSPYATPGEQYF. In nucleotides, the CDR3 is TGTGCCAGCTCCCCTTATGCGACCCCGGGGGAGCAGTACTTC.

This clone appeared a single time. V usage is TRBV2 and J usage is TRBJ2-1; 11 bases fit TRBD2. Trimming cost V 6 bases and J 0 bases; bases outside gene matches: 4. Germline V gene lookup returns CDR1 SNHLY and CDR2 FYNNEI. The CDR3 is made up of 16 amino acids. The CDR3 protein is CASRLGTSGSYNEQFF. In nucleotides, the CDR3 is TGTGCCAGCAGGCTAGGGACTAGCGGCTCCTACAATGAGCAGTTCTTC.

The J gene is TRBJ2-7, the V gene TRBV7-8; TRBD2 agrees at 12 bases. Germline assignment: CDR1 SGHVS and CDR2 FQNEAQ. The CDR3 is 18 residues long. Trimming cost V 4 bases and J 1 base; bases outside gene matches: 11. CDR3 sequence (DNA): TGTGCCAGCAGCTCAACCCTGACTAGCGGGAGTACATCCTACGAGCAGTACTTC. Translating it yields CASSSTLTSGSTSYEQYF.

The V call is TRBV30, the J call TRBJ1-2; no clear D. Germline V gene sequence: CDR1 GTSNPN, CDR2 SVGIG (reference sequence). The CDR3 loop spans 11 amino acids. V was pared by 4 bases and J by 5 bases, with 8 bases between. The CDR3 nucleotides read TGTGCCTGGAAATTGTCTTATGGCTACACCTTC. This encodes CAWKLSYGYTF.

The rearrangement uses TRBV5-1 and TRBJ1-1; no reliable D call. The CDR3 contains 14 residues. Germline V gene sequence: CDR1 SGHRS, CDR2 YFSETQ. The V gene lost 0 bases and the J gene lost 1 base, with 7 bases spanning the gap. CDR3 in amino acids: CASSLVWANTEAFF. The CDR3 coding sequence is TGCGCCAGCAGCTTGGTCTGGGCGAACACTGAAGCTTTCTTT.

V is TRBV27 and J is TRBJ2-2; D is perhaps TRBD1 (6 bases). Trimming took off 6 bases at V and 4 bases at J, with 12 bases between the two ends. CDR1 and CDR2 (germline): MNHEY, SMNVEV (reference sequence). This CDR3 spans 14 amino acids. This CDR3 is CASRYRTVTGELFF. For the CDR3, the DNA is TGTGCCAGCAGGTACAGGACAGTCACCGGGGAGCTGTTTTTT.

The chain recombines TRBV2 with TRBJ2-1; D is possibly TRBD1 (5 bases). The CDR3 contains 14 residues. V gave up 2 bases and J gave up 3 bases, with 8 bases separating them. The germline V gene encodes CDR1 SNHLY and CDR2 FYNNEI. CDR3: CASSEPRVYNEQFF. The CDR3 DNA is TGTGCCAGCAGTGAACCCAGGGTCTACAATGAGCAGTTCTTC.

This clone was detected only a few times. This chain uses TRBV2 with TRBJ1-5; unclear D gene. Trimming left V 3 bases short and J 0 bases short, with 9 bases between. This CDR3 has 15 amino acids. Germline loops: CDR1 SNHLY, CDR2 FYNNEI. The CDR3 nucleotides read TGTGCCAGCAGTGATCTCGACATTAGCAATCAGCCCCAGCATTTT. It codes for CASSDLDISNQPQHF.

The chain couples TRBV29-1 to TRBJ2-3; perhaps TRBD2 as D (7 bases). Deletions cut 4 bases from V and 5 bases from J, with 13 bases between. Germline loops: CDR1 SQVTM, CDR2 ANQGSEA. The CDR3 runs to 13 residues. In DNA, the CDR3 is TGCAGCGTTGCGGGCGGGGGCCGAGATACGCAGTATTTT. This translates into CSVAGGGRDTQYF.

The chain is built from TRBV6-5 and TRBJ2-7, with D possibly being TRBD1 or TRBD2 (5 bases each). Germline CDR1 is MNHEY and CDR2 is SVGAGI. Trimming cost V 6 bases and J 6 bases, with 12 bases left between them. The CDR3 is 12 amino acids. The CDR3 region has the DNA TGTGCCAGCAGGGGACGGCTCGGCGAGCAGTACTTC. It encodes CASRGRLGEQYF.

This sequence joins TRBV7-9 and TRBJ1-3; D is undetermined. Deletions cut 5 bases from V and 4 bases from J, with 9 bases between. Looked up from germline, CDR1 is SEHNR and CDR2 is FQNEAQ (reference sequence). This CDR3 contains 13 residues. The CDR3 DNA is TGTGCCAGCAGCACCCGGACGGGAAACACCATATATTTT. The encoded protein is CASSTRTGNTIYF.

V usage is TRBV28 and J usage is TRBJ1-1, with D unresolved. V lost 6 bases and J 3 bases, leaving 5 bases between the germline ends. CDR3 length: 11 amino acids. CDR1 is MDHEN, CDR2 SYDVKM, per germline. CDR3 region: CASSEDTEAFF. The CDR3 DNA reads TGTGCCAGCAGCGAAGACACTGAAGCTTTCTTT.

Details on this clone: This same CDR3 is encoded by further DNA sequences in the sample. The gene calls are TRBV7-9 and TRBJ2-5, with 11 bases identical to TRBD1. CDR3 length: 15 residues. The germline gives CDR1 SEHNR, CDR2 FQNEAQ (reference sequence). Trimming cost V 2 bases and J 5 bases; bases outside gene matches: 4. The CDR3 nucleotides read TGTGCCAGCAGCTTATCAAGGACAGGGGGCGAGACCCAGTACTTC. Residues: CASSLSRTGGETQYF.

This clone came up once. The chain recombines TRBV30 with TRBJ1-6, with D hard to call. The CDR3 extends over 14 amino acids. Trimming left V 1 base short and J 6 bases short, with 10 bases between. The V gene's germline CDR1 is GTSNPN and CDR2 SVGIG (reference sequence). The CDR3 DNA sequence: TGTGCCTGGAGTGCGGTAGGGATTAATTCACCCCTCCACTTT. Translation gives CAWSAVGINSPLHF.

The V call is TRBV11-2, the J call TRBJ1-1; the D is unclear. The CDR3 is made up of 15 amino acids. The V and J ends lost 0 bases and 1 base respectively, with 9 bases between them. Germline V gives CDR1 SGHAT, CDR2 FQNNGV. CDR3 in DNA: TGTGCCAGCAGCTTAGATCCCGCCGCGAACACTGAAGCTTTCTTT. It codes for CASSLDPAANTEAFF.

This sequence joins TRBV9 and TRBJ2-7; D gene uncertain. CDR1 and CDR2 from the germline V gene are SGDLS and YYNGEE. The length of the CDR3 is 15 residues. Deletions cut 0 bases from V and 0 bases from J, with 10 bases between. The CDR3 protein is CASSVELGISYEQYF. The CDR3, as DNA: TGTGCCAGCAGCGTAGAATTAGGTATCTCCTACGAGCAGTACTTC.

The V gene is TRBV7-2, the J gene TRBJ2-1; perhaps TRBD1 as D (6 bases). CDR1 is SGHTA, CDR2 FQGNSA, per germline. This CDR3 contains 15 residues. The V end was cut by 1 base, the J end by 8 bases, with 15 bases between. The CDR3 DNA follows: TGTGCCAGCAGCTTAGACCAAACAGGGCGGGATGAGCAGTTCTTC. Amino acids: CASSLDQTGRDEQFF. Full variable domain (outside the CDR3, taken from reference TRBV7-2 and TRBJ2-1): GAGVSQSPSNKVTEKGKDVELRCDPISGHTALYWYRQSLGQGLEFLIYFQGNSAPDKSGLPSDRFSAERTGGSVSTLTIQRTQQEDSAVYLCASSLDQTGRDEQFFGPGTRLTVL.